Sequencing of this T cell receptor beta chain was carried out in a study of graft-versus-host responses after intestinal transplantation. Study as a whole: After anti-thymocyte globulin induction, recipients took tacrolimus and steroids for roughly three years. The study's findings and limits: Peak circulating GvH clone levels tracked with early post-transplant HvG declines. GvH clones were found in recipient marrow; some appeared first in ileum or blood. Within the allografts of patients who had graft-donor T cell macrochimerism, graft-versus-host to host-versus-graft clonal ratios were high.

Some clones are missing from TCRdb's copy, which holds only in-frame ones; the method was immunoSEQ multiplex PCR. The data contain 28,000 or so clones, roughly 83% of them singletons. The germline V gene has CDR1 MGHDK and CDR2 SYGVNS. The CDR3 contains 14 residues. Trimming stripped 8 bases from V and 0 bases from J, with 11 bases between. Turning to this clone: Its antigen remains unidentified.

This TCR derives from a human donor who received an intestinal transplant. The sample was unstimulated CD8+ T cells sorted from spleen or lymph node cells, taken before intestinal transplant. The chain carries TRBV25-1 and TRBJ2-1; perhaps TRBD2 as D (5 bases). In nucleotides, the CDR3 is TGTGCCAGCTCAGAGGGCGTCTCCTACAATGAGCAGTTCTTC. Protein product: CASSEGVSYNEQFF.